The entry below describes one T cell receptor beta chain. These data belong to a study of T-cell reconstitution after alpha-beta-depleted transplantation in children. Unique molecular identifiers were incorporated into the prepared TCRbeta library. TCRdb analysed the PCR reads with MiXCR anew, one entry per CDR3 protein. Of almost 600,000 distinct CDR3 sequences in the sample, about a quarter are singletons; the top ten hold approximately 39%. V was pared by 0 bases and J by 2 bases, with 7 bases of the junction left unmatched. Per germline, CDR1 SGDLS and CDR2 YYNGEE. This CDR3 is built from 16 residues.

The chain links TRBV9 to TRBJ2-7, with 8 nucleotides matching TRBD1. The sample in question was PBMCs, obtained before TCRalphabeta/CD19-depleted stem cell transplant. The TCR sequence derives from a boy younger than two with Wiskott-Aldrich syndrome, due to receive a stem cell transplant. The DNA for the CDR3 is TGTGCCAGCAGCGTAGATCCTAAACAGGGGGCCTACGAGCAGTACTTC. Its protein product is CASSVDPKQGAYEQYF.